This TCR beta chain originates from a study of cytomegalovirus exposure and HLA in healthy donors. Study-wide results and caveats: In a later analysis, a genetic analysis reported fewer productive-TCR N-insertions in an Asian-associated ancestry cluster than the cohort average. In vitro checks showed that three CMV-associated chains really do target CMV antigens. Excluded: some indistinguishable V segments such as TRBV6-2 and TRBV6-3.

Comment on this clone: Its matching antigen is unknown.

The CDR3 has 14 amino acids. The germline V gene has CDR1 MDHEN and CDR2 SYDVKM. V lost 2 bases, J lost 5 bases, and 4 bases stayed unmatched. PCR amplification relied on 60 Vbeta primers (plus 13 Jbeta primers). In the authors' methods: As a later analysis found, there were approximately 80 million unique TCR beta chains, of which around 9.9 million were shared. Sequencing used immunoSEQ multiplex PCR; TCRdb keeps in-frame clones, though not all of them. V and J calls and clone size come straight from that table; D and trimming were deduced from the DNA. This sample has some 190,000 clones, with 85% found just once.

V and J are TRBV28 and TRBJ2-3, with TRBD2 identical over 7 bases. The clonotype originates from a boy younger than 10 in good health and CMV-seronegative. The sequencing input was PBMCs. The CDR3 here is CASSLRLAGDTQYF. In nucleotides, the CDR3 is TGTGCCAGCAGTTTAAGACTAGCCGGAGATACGCAGTATTTT.